This T cell receptor beta chain was captured by sequencing in a study of T cells in Graves' hyperthyroidism and ophthalmopathy. Notes on the study in general: Ophthalmopathy got predicted by the model a median about six months before its onset.

This CDR3 is 14 amino acids long. Trimming took off 1 base at V and 5 bases at J, with 14 bases between the two ends. Germline V lookup: CDR1 DFQATT, CDR2 SNEGSKA (reference sequence). Amplification targeted TCR beta CDR3 regions from RNA transcripts. The TCR CDR3 first-round RT-PCR relied on the HTBI primer set. Using its own MiXCR run on the multiplex PCR reads, TCRdb lists one record per CDR3 protein. The profile shows a few hundred thousand distinct CDR3 sequences, more than 13% of them singletons. Concerning this clonotype: The antigen is not known. One base away lies a much larger clone, so this may be a sequencing read error.

The material sequenced was blood. The clonotype comes from a woman aged 25 to 45 with Graves' hyperthyroidism. This rearrangement joins TRBV20-1 to TRBJ2-5; D possibly corresponds to TRBD1 (5 bases). In DNA form, the CDR3 reads TGCAGTGCTAGAGGCCAATACGACAGCGAGACCCAGTACTTC. This encodes CSARGQYDSETQYF.